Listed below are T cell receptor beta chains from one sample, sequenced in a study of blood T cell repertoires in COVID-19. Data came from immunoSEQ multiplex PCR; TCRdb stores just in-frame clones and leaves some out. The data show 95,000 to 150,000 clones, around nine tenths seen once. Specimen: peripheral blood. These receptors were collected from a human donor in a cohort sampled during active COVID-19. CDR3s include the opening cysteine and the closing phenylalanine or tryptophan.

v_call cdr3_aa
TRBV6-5 CASSFYAGANYGYTF
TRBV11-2 CASSLIGSGGRETQYF
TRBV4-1 CASSQDGGGRTNEKLFF
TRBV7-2 CASSARTSGRSSYEQYF
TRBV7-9 CASSYPGGGEQYF
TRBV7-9 CASTSAGGREDTQYF
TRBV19 CASSRAGLSYEQYF
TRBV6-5 CASQASGSRTDTQYF
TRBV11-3 CASSRSGHEYEQYF
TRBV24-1 CATSGTGQYQSSYNEQFF
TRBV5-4 CASSSGQGAYEQYF
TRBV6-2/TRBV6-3 CASSYPRAAGDPGEQYF
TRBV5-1 CASSKDSSSYEQYF
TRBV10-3 CAISESGRAGIWHVNTEAFF
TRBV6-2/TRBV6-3 CASSSRKGARETQYF
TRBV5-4 CASSPEAGQPNEQYF
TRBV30 CAWSLDRDNEQFF
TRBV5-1 CASSAGAQETQYF
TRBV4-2 CASSQEGLGSDTQYF
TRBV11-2 CASSFLAGGETQYF
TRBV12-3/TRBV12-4 CASSPGAGQFF
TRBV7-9 CASSLTSGGALTGELFF
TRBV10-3 CAISGTSGEYNEQFF
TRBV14 CASSQLQGSIEQYF
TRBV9 CASSSEGGMGDTQYF
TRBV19 CASVGTGELFF